The present entry profiles one T cell receptor beta chain with its context. Antigen unknown. TCRdb re-called the RT-PCR reads through MiXCR, storing one row per CDR3 protein. Altogether roughly 700,000 distinct CDR3 sequences are present, over 11% being singletons, with the ten largest covering 5.5% to 8%. The data derive from a study of response to subunit inactivated influenza vaccine. The CDR3 extends over 12 amino acids. The V end was cut by 4 bases, the J end by 10 bases, with 14 bases between. Germline CDR1 SGHRS, CDR2 YFSETQ. The study's findings and limits: Each seasonal influenza vaccination, the authors suggested, recruits few new T cells.

The sequences come from PBMCs from blood, collected approximately 15 days before vaccination. The sequence came from a man aged 50 to 59 who received an inactivated influenza vaccine. The chain is built from TRBV5-1 and TRBJ1-2, with unresolved D. CDR3 sequence reads: CASSLSTVAYTF. The CDR3 coding sequence is TGCGCCAGCAGCCTTTCGACCGTGGCCTACACCTTC.